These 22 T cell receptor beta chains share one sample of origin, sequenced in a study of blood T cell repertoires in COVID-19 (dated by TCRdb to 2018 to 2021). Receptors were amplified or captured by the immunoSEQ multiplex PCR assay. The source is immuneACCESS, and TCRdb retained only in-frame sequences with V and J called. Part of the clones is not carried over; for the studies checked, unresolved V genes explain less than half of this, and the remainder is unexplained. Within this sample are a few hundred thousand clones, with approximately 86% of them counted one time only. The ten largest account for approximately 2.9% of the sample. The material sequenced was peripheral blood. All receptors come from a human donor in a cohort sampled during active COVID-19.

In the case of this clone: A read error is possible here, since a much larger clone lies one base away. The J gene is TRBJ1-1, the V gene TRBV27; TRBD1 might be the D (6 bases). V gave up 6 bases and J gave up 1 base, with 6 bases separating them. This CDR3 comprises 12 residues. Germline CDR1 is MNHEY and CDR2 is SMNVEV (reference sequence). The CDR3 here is CASRTGNTEAFF. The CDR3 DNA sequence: TGTGCCAGCAGGACAGGGAACACTGAAGCTTTCTTT.

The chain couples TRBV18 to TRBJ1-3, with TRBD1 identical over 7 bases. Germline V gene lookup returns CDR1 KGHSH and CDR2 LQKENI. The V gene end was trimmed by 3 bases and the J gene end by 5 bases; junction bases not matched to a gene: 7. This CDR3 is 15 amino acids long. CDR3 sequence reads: CASSPRDSTRNTIYF. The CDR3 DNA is TGTGCCAGCTCACCTCGGGACAGTACCCGAAACACCATATATTTT.

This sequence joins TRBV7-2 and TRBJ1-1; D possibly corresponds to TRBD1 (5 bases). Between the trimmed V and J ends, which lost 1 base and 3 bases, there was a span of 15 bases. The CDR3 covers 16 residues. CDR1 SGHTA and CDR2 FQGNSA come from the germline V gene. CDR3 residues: CASSLVGGTRDTEAFF. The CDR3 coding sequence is TGTGCCAGCAGCTTAGTGGGGGGTACGAGGGACACTGAAGCTTTCTTT.

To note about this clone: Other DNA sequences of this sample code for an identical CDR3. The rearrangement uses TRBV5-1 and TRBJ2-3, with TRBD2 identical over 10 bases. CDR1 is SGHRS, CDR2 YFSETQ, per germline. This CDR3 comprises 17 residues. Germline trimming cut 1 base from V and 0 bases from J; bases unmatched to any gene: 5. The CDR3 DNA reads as TGCGCCAGCAGCTTGAGGAGTAGCGGGGGGAGCACAGATACGCAGTATTTT. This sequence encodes CASSLRSSGGSTDTQYF.

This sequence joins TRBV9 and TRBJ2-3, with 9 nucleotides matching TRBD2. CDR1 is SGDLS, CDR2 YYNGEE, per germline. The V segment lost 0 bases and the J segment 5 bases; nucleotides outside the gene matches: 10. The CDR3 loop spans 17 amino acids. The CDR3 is CASSVARGGLARDTQYF. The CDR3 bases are TGTGCCAGCAGCGTAGCTAGAGGGGGACTAGCTAGAGATACGCAGTATTTT.

In DNA, the CDR3 is TGTGCCAGTAGTATTCGGGGGTTGGCTAGCGGGGATCACAATGAGCAGTTCTTC. It yields the protein CASSIRGLASGDHNEQFF. The V gene is TRBV19, the J gene TRBJ2-1, with 9 bases matching TRBD2. The CDR3 runs to 18 residues. V shed 3 bases and J 5 bases; nucleotides not matched to a gene: 14. Germline CDR1 and CDR2: LNHDA and SQIVND (reference sequence).

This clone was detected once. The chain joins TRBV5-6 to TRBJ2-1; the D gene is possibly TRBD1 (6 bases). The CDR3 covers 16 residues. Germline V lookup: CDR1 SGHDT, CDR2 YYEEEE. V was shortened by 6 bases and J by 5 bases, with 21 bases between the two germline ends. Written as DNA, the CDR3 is TGTGCCAGCACCGCTGAAGGGACACATAATAACAATGAGCAGTTCTTC. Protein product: CASTAEGTHNNNEQFF.

The chain's CDR3 is CSAGADEQYF. The CDR3 DNA reads as TGCAGTGCTGGAGCGGACGAGCAGTACTTC. This chain uses TRBV20-1 with TRBJ2-7; tentative D call: TRBD2 (5 bases). The CDR3 spans 10 residues. Germline V gives CDR1 DFQATT, CDR2 SNEGSKA (reference sequence). Trimming left V 5 bases short and J 5 bases short, with 7 bases between.

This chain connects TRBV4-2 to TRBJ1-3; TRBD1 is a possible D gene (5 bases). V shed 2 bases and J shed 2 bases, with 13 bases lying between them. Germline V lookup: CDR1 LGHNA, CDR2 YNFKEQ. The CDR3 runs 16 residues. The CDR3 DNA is TGTGCCAGCAGCCAACAAACGGGGGGTACTGGAAACACCATATATTTT. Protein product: CASSQQTGGTGNTIYF.

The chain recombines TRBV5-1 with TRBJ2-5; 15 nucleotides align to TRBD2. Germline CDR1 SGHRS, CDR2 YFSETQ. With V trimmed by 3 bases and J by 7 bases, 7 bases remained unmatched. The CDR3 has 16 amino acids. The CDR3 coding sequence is TGCGCCAGCAGCTCAGGGACTAGCGGGGGGCCGGTGACCCAGTACTTC. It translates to CASSSGTSGGPVTQYF.

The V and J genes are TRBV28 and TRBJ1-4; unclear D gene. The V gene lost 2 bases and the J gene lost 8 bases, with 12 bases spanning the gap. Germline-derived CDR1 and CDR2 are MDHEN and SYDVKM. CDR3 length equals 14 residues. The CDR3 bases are TGTGCCAGCAGTTTAAGGGAGAGAGGCGAAAAACTGTTTTTT. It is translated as CASSLRERGEKLFF.

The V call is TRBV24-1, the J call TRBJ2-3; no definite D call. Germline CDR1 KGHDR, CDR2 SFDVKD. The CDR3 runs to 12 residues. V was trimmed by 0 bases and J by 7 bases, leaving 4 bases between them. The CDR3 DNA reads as TGTGCCACCAGTGATTTGTATTATACGCAGTATTTT. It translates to CATSDLYYTQYF.

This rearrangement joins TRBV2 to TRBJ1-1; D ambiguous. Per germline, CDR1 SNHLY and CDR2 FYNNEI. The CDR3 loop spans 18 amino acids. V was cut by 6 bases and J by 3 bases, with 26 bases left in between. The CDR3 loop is CASRVPGRVPSGDTEAFF. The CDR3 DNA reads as TGTGCCAGCAGAGTTCCTGGAAGGGTCCCCTCCGGGGACACTGAAGCTTTCTTT.

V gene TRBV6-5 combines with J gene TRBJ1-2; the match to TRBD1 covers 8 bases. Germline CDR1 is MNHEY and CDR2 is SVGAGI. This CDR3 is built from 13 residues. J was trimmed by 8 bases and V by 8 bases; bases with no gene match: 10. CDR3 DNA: TGTGCCAGCCACACCGGACAGGGTAGGGGCTACACCTTC. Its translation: CASHTGQGRGYTF.

The CDR3 nucleotides read TGTGCCAGCAGCCCCGGGGCCTACGAGCAGTACTTC. Protein: CASSPGAYEQYF. The chain carries TRBV6-2 or TRBV6-3 and TRBJ2-7, with TRBD2 as a possible D gene (5 bases). Germline V gene data show CDR1 as MNHEY and CDR2 as SVGEGT. The CDR3 contains 12 residues. V lost 6 bases, J lost 2 bases, and 8 bases lay in between.

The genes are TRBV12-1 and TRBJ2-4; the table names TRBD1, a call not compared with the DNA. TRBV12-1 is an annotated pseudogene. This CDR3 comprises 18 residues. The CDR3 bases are TGTGCCAGCAGCTTTTTGGTCAGGCTCCAAGGGGGCAAAAACATTCAGTACTTC. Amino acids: CASSFLVRLQGGKNIQYF.

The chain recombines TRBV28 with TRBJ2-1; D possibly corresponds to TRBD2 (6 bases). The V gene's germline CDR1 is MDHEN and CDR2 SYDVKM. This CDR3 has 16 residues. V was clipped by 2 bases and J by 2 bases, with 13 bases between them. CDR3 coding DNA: TGTGCCAGCAGTTTAACTGGAGGGAACACCTACAATGAGCAGTTCTTC. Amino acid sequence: CASSLTGGNTYNEQFF.

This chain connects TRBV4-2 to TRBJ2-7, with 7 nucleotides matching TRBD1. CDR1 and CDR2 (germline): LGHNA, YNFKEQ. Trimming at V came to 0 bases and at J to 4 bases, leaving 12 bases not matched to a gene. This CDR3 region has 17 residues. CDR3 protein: CASSQDPMTGTLYEQYF. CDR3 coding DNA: TGTGCCAGCAGCCAAGATCCGATGACAGGGACCCTATACGAGCAGTACTTC.

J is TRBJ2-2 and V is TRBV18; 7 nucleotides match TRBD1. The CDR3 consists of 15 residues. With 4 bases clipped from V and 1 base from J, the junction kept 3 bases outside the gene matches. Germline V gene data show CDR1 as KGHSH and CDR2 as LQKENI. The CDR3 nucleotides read TGTGCCAGCTCACGCCGGGACAGGAACACCGGGGAGCTGTTTTTT. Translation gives CASSRRDRNTGELFF.

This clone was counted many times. The CDR3: CASSQDLFGLAGAYNEQFF. The DNA of the CDR3 is TGCGCCAGCAGCCAAGATCTCTTCGGGCTAGCGGGAGCCTACAATGAGCAGTTCTTC. The V and J genes are TRBV4-1 and TRBJ2-1; 10 nucleotides align to TRBD2. The V gene's germline CDR1 is MGHRA and CDR2 YSYEKL. The CDR3 is made up of 19 amino acids. V gave up 0 bases and J gave up 2 bases; unmatched junction bases: 10.

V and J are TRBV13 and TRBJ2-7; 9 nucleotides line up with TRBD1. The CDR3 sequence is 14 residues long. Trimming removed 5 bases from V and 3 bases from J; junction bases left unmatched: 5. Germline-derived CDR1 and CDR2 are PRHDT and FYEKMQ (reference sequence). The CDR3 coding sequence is TGTGCCAGCAGCCCTCGGGACAGGGACTACGAGCAGTACTTC. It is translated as CASSPRDRDYEQYF. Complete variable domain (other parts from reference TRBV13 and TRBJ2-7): AAGVIQSPRHLIKEKRETATLKCYPIPRHDTVYWYQQGPGQDPQFLISFYEKMQSDKGSIPDRFSAQQFSDYHSELNMSSLELGDSALYFCASSPRDRDYEQYFGPGTRLTVT.

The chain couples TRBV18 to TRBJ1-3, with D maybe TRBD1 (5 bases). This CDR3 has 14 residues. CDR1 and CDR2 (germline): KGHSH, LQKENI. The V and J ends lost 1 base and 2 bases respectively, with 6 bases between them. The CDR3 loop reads CASSPQGTGNTIYF. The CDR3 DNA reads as TGTGCCAGCTCACCACAGGGGACTGGAAACACCATATATTTT.